This is a list of T cell receptor beta chains from one sample in a study of T-cell memory formation after mild COVID-19. Via MiXCR, TCRdb re-called the 5' RACE reads, giving one row per CDR3 protein. The sample includes approximately 100,000 distinct CDR3 sequences, 8.5% to 14% of them seen just once. The specimen was PBMCs or a T cell subset sorted from them (not recorded which). The receptors come from a man aged 18 to 29 who had mild COVID-19 (a few samples of this study predate the infection). Cell type and time point are not known. Both conserved end residues are part of each CDR3. Fields, in order: clone size, V gene, D gene, J gene, CDR3 DNA, CDR3 protein. The D gene is left open where the match is weak. Size is stated for part of the rows, as once, few or many counts, or as a class when the clone is expanded.

few	TRBV9	-	TRBJ1-1	TGTGCCAGCAGCGAAACGAGCCGGTTGAACACTGAAGCTTTCTTT	CASSETSRLNTEAFF
-	TRBV4-3	-	TRBJ1-4	TGCGCCAGCAGCCGGGGGGCGGCTAATGAAGAACTGTTTTTT	CASSRGAANEELFF
-	TRBV3-1	-	TRBJ2-5	TGTGCCAGCAGCCAGCTAATTTCGGGACAACTTATGGAGACCCAGTACTTC	CASSQLISGQLMETQYF
few	TRBV29-1	-	TRBJ2-3	TGCAGCGTTGAAGATCCGGGCAACACAGATACGCAGTATTTT	CSVEDPGNTDTQYF
once	TRBV5-1	TRBD2	TRBJ2-1	TGCGCCAGCAGGCCCCATAGCGGGGGGGCCGGTTCCTACAATGAGCAGTTCTTC	CASRPHSGGAGSYNEQFF
-	TRBV7-2	TRBD1	TRBJ1-6	TGTGCCAGCAGCCCCAGGGGGCGTTACCCACCCCTCCACTTT	CASSPRGRYPPLHF
-	TRBV24-1	TRBD2	TRBJ2-1	TGTGCCACCAGTGATTTTGCCAGCGGGGGATCCTACAATGAGCAGTTCTTC	CATSDFASGGSYNEQFF
-	TRBV15	-	TRBJ2-7	TGTGCCACCAGCAGAGGGAGGGCAGGCTACGAGCAGTACTTC	CATSRGRAGYEQYF
few	TRBV3-1	-	TRBJ2-1	TGTGCCAGCAGCCAAGATTTGGGTCCTGAGCAGTTCTTC	CASSQDLGPEQFF
few	TRBV12-3/TRBV12-4	TRBD1	TRBJ1-5	TGTGCCAGCAGTCCTGGACAGGGGCGGCAGCCCCAGCATTTT	CASSPGQGRQPQHF
-	TRBV24-1	TRBD1	TRBJ2-3	TGTGCCACCAGTGATAAGGACAGGCCCTGGGATACGCAGTATTTT	CATSDKDRPWDTQYF
-	TRBV3-1	TRBD2	TRBJ2-1	TGTGCCAGCAGCCAAGCAACTAGCGGACACAATGAGCAGTTCTTC	CASSQATSGHNEQFF
few	TRBV5-1	TRBD1	TRBJ1-2	TGCGCCAGCAGCCACCGGACAGGTGCTCAGGGCTACACCTTC	CASSHRTGAQGYTF
few	TRBV15	-	TRBJ2-1	TGTGCCACCAGCAAGGAAAACGGGTGGCAGTTCTTC	CATSKENGWQFF
few	TRBV5-1	-	TRBJ2-7	TGCGCCAGCAGCTTGGTTCAGGGTTCGTCCGAGCAGTACTTC	CASSLVQGSSEQYF
-	TRBV14	-	TRBJ2-1	TGTGCCAGCAGCCAAGTCCCAGGCGTGGCCTACAATGAGCAGTTCTTC	CASSQVPGVAYNEQFF
-	TRBV27	-	TRBJ2-1	TGTGCCAGCAGTCCCCTCGGCGGGTACAATGAGCAGTTCTTC	CASSPLGGYNEQFF
-	TRBV27	-	TRBJ1-5	TGTGCCAGCAGTTTATCCGGTGGGCTGAACAATCAGCCCCAGCATTTT	CASSLSGGLNNQPQHF
once	TRBV6-5	TRBD1	TRBJ1-2	TGTGCCAGCAGTTACGGGGGACAGGGGTCCTATGGCTACACCTTC	CASSYGGQGSYGYTF
-	TRBV9	-	TRBJ1-1	TGTGCCAGCAGCGTCGGCAAGAACACTGAAGCTTTCTTT	CASSVGKNTEAFF
-	TRBV12-3/TRBV12-4	-	TRBJ1-1	TGTGCCAGCAGTCCAAAAGGGACTGAAGCTTTCTTT	CASSPKGTEAFF
few	TRBV7-9	-	TRBJ1-5	TGTGCCAGCAGCTCATCGACACGTGCAGGGCCCCAGCATTTT	CASSSSTRAGPQHF
-	TRBV7-9	-	TRBJ1-1	TGTGCCAGCAGCTCTACGCCCCTGGGGGGCACTGAAGCTTTCTTT	CASSSTPLGGTEAFF
-	TRBV13	-	TRBJ1-6	TGTGCCAGCAGCTTAAGGGCAGGACCTGATTCACCCCTCCACTTT	CASSLRAGPDSPLHF
many	TRBV15	-	TRBJ2-5	TGTGCCACCAGCAGAGGGGCCGGTCGGGAGACCCAGTACTTC	CATSRGAGRETQYF
few	TRBV12-3/TRBV12-4	TRBD2	TRBJ2-1	TGTGCCAGCAGTTTGGTTAGCGGGGGTAACAATGAGCAGTTCTTC	CASSLVSGGNNEQFF
-	TRBV12-3/TRBV12-4	-	TRBJ1-6	TGTGCCAGCAGTTTCAGGCCAGTTAATTCACCCCTCCACTTT	CASSFRPVNSPLHF
once	TRBV24-1	-	TRBJ2-3	TGTGCCACCAGTGAACGGGATACGCAGTATTTT	CATSERDTQYF
few	TRBV5-1	-	TRBJ2-3	TGCGCCAGCAGGGCTCAGCGCAGCACAGATACGCAGTATTTT	CASRAQRSTDTQYF
-	TRBV4-3	-	TRBJ2-7	TGCGCCAGCAGCCAGGGCCGGGACGGATCCTACGAGCAGTACTTC	CASSQGRDGSYEQYF
few	TRBV11-2	-	TRBJ1-1	TGTGCCAGCAGCTTTGGCTCGAACACTGAAGCTTTCTTT	CASSFGSNTEAFF
many	TRBV20-1	TRBD1	TRBJ1-1	TGCAGTGCTAGAACAGGGGAGCGCACTGAAGCTTTCTTT	CSARTGERTEAFF
few	TRBV6-2/TRBV6-3	TRBD2	TRBJ2-1	TGTGCCAGCAGCGGCGCGGGGGGCGCTTCCTACAATGAGCAGTTCTTC	CASSGAGGASYNEQFF
-	TRBV7-9	-	TRBJ1-2	TGTGCCAGCAGAACCGGACAGTTCTTCCGTTTC	CASRTGQFFRF
many	TRBV6-6	-	TRBJ1-1	TGTGCCAGCAGCCCGACAGTCACCTACACTGAAGCTTTCTTT	CASSPTVTYTEAFF
-	TRBV7-8	-	TRBJ2-3	TGTGCCAGCAGCTTTAAAGATACGCAGTATTTT	CASSFKDTQYF
few	TRBV2	-	TRBJ2-3	TGTGCCAGCAGTGATAGGTGGGAGTTACGCACAGATACGCAGTATTTT	CASSDRWELRTDTQYF
few	TRBV7-8	TRBD1	TRBJ2-2	TGTGCCAGCAGCTTAGCCCGGGACAGGGGAGCCGGGGAGCTGTTTTTT	CASSLARDRGAGELFF
-	TRBV19	-	TRBJ1-1	TGTGCCAGTAGTATATCCAGGAACACTGAAGCTTTCTTT	CASSISRNTEAFF
few	TRBV11-2	TRBD2	TRBJ2-5	TGTGCCAGCAGCACACCCGGGACTAGCGGGGGAAGAGAGACCCAGTACTTC	CASSTPGTSGGRETQYF
few	TRBV4-3	-	TRBJ2-1	TGCGCCAGCAGCCAAGATGCAGGGTGGAATGAGCAGTTCTTC	CASSQDAGWNEQFF
few	TRBV7-2	-	TRBJ1-6	TGTGCCAGCAGCTCGACGGCAGTGAGCTCCTATAATTCACCCCTCCACTTT	CASSSTAVSSYNSPLHF
-	TRBV9	-	TRBJ1-1	TGTGCCAGCGCAACGGGAGGGCGTACTGAAGCTTTCTTT	CASATGGRTEAFF
-	TRBV7-9	TRBD2	TRBJ2-1	TGTGCCAGCAGCTTAGGTTCCCAGGGTAGCGGGCGCTCCTACAATGAGCAGTTCTTC	CASSLGSQGSGRSYNEQFF
few	TRBV6-2/TRBV6-3	-	TRBJ2-7	TGTGCCAGCAGTTATGGCGGGACGGGAGCTTACGAGCAGTACTTC	CASSYGGTGAYEQYF
few	TRBV12-3/TRBV12-4	TRBD1	TRBJ1-1	TGTGCCAGCAGTGGGGACAGGGTCTCCACTGAAGCTTTCTTT	CASSGDRVSTEAFF
few	TRBV7-9	TRBD2	TRBJ2-3	TGTGCCAGCAGCAACGGGGGACTAGCAACAGATACGCAGTATTTT	CASSNGGLATDTQYF
-	TRBV4-3	TRBD1	TRBJ2-1	TGCGCCAGCAGCCAAGACCACCGGACAGGGGGGCCAGATGAGCAGTTCTTC	CASSQDHRTGGPDEQFF
few	TRBV5-4	-	TRBJ1-1	TGTGCCAGCAGCTCGCCCGACGGGGGGAACACTGAAGCTTTCTTT	CASSSPDGGNTEAFF
-	TRBV12-3/TRBV12-4	-	TRBJ1-1	TGTGCCAGCAGTTTTTCCCCCACTGAAGCTTTCTTT	CASSFSPTEAFF
many	TRBV6-2/TRBV6-3	-	TRBJ2-4	TGTGCCAGCAAGTCTATCGACCTTCTAGCCAAAAACATTCAGTACTTC	CASKSIDLLAKNIQYF
many	TRBV7-9	-	TRBJ2-1	TGTGCCAGCAGCGATGAGGCCCCCGAGCAGTTCTTC	CASSDEAPEQFF
few	TRBV4-3	TRBD2	TRBJ2-5	TGCGCCAGCAGCCCCCGGGACTCGGGGGGGTACTTC	CASSPRDSGGYF
-	TRBV11-2	-	TRBJ1-1	TGTGCCAGCAGCTCAGCGCCTGAGGGACTAACTGAAGCTTTCTTT	CASSSAPEGLTEAFF
few	TRBV7-8	-	TRBJ2-7	TGTGCCAGCAGCCCGCAGGGGACCTCATCCTACGAGCAGTACTTC	CASSPQGTSSYEQYF
few	TRBV6-2/TRBV6-3	TRBD2	TRBJ2-1	TGTGCCAGCAGTAAGGGACCCGGGGGGAATGAGCAGTTCTTC	CASSKGPGGNEQFF
few	TRBV11-2	TRBD2	TRBJ2-1	TGTGCCAGCAGCTTAGGTAGCGGGGGCGAGGGACGTGAGCAGTTCTTC	CASSLGSGGEGREQFF